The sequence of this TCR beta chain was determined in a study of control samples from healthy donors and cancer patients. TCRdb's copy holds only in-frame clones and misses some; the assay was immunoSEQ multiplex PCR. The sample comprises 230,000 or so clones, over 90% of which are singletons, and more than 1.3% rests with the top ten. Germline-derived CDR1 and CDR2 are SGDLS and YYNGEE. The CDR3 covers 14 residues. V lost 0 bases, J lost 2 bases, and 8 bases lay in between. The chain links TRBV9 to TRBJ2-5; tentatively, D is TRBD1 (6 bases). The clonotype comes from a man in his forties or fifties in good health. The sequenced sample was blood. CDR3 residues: CASSVDRAQETQYF. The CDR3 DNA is TGTGCCAGCAGCGTAGACAGGGCACAAGAGACCCAGTACTTC.